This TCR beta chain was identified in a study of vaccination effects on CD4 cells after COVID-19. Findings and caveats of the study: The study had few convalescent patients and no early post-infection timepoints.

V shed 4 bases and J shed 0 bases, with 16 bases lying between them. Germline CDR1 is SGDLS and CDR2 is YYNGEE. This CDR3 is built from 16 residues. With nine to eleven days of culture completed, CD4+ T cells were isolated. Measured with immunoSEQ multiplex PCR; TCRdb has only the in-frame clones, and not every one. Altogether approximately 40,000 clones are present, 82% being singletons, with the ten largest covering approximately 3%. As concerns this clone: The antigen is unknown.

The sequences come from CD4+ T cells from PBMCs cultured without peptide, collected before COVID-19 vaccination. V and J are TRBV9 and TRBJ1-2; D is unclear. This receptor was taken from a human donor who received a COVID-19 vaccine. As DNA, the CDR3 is TGTGCCAGCAGCCCTCACCTCCTCCCAGCTAACTATGGCTACACCTTC. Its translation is CASSPHLLPANYGYTF.